Listed here is a single T cell receptor (beta chain). Its target is unknown. TCRdb itself ran the reads through MiXCR, one entry per CDR3 protein. This repertoire shows about 700,000 distinct CDR3 sequences, roughly a third found once; its top ten account for roughly 18%. The source of the sample is a study of T cell repertoires in cytomegalovirus infection. Study in general: It can be stated that public TCR beta signatures indicated CMV infection as well as a matching HLA type.

CDR1 LNHNV and CDR2 YYDKDF come from the germline V gene (reference sequence). The V segment lost 5 bases and the J segment 4 bases; nucleotides outside the gene matches: 2. The CDR3 extends over 14 amino acids. This TCR was recovered from a human donor in good health (CMV status not recorded). Some clones in this sample may be carry-over from other donors' samples. The sequencing here drew on cultured PBMCs, taken from culture after CMV antigen stimulation. The gene calls are TRBV15 and TRBJ2-1; TRBD1 aligns across 10 bases. CDR3 residues: CATSPGQGYNEQFF. For the CDR3, the DNA is TGTGCCACCAGCCCGGGACAGGGGTACAATGAGCAGTTCTTC.